Presented here are 31 T cell receptor beta chains from one specimen sequenced in a study of cytomegalovirus exposure and HLA in healthy donors. The PCR employed 60 Vbeta primers together with 13 Jbeta primers. Using immunoSEQ multiplex PCR, the repertoire was profiled, and TCRdb retains in-frame clones only, with some absent. The table records approximately 41,000 clones, 81% of them present only once. Sample: PBMCs. Receptors originate from a man in his forties or fifties in good health and CMV-seronegative.

The rearrangement links TRBV7-2 to TRBJ1-5, with D perhaps TRBD1 (5 bases). In germline, CDR1 is SGHTA, CDR2 FQGNSA. There are 16 residues in the CDR3. V lost 2 bases, J lost 6 bases, and 17 bases lay in between. This chain's CDR3 is CASSLWDSITGQPQHF. The CDR3 coding sequence is TGTGCCAGCAGCTTATGGGACTCCATCACCGGTCAGCCCCAGCATTTT.

J is TRBJ2-7 and V is TRBV5-4, with 11 bases identical to TRBD1. The CDR3 extends over 16 amino acids. The V gene end was trimmed by 3 bases and the J gene end by 2 bases; junction bases not matched to a gene: 7. Germline values: CDR1 SGHNT, CDR2 YYREEE (reference sequence). Here the CDR3 DNA reads TGTGCCAGCAGCTCACTGGCGGGACAGGGGGCCTACGAGCAGTACTTC. Translated: CASSSLAGQGAYEQYF.

The chain carries TRBV18 and TRBJ2-5, with D possibly being TRBD2 (6 bases). The V end was cut by 6 bases, the J end by 5 bases, with 10 bases between. The CDR3 extends over 12 amino acids. From germline, CDR1 is KGHSH and CDR2 LQKENI. In DNA form, the CDR3 reads TGTGCCAGCTCGCGGGGACGGGAGACCCAGTACTTC. It yields the protein CASSRGRETQYF.

To note about this clone: One end of the junction is discordant with germline, which a read error may explain. J is TRBJ2-3 and V is TRBV7-9; no clear D. The CDR3 length is 16 residues. Per the germline V gene, CDR1 is SEHNR and CDR2 is FQNEAQ (reference sequence). CDR3 protein: CSSSLWLTPGTDTQYF. The CDR3 DNA is TGTTCCAGCAGCTTATGGTTGACTCCCGGCACAGATACGCAGTATTTT. The variable domain in full, with the rest retrieved from reference TRBV7-9 and TRBJ2-3, is DTGVSQNPRHKITKRGQNVTFRCDPISEHNRLYWYRQTLGQGPEFLTYFQNEAQLEKSRLLSDRFSAERPKGSFSTLEIQRTEQGDSAMYLCSSSLWLTPGTDTQYFGPGTRLTVL.

The V call is TRBV21-1, the J call TRBJ1-1. TRBV21-1 constitutes a pseudogene. The CDR3 length is 14 residues. Written as DNA, the CDR3 is TGTGCCAGCAGCCTGCGAGGCGGGGCCACTGAAGCTTTCTTT. Translation gives CASSLRGGATEAFF.

Concerning this clone: Other DNA sequences from this sample encode an identical CDR3 as well. This rearrangement joins TRBV19 to TRBJ1-2; TRBD1 agrees at 10 bases. Looked up from germline, CDR1 is LNHDA and CDR2 is SQIVND (reference sequence). V shed 2 bases, J shed 1 base, and the junction held 13 bases outside the gene matches. The CDR3 totals 19 residues. Written as DNA, the CDR3 is TGTGCCAGTAGTATATTACGGACAGGGGGTCAGCAACTTAACTATGGCTACACCTTC. Amino acid sequence: CASSILRTGGQQLNYGYTF.

The chain combines TRBV5-1 with TRBJ2-7; TRBD1 might be the D (5 bases). Trimming shortened V by 5 bases and J by 2 bases, and 17 bases separated the two germline ends. Germline CDR1 SGHRS, CDR2 YFSETQ. This CDR3 region has 15 residues. This CDR3 reads CASRSGPGSAYEQYF. The CDR3 nucleotides are TGCGCCAGCAGATCAGGACCAGGGTCTGCCTACGAGCAGTACTTC.

The chain carries TRBV5-4 and TRBJ2-5; tentatively, D is TRBD1 (6 bases). Deletions cut 3 bases from V and 2 bases from J, with 11 bases between. Germline V gives CDR1 SGHNT, CDR2 YYREEE (reference sequence). The CDR3 spans 14 residues. CDR3 loop: CASSSGQSQETQYF. CDR3 coding DNA: TGTGCCAGCAGCTCCGGACAGAGTCAAGAGACCCAGTACTTC.

The table lists this clone with a few counts. The chain has TRBV28 and TRBJ1-1, with 8 positions matching TRBD1. Germline CDR1 is MDHEN and CDR2 is SYDVKM. The CDR3 has 17 residues. With V trimmed by 6 bases and J by 1 base, 13 bases remained unmatched. CDR3 DNA: TGTGCCAGCAGATCCCCCGTCTGGACAGGGACGAACACTGAAGCTTTCTTT. This translates into CASRSPVWTGTNTEAFF.

This clone is a singleton in its sample. The CDR3 loop is CASRSTAGNTIYF. In DNA form, the CDR3 reads TGTGCCAGCAGATCTACAGCTGGAAACACCATATATTTT. V usage is TRBV11-1 and J usage is TRBJ1-3; D gene uncertain. V gave up 6 bases and J gave up 2 bases, with 8 bases separating them. The CDR3 covers 13 residues. The V gene's germline CDR1 is SGHAT and CDR2 FQDESV (reference sequence).

Note on this clone: This CDR3 is also generated by other DNA sequences in the sample. CDR3 bases: TGTGCCAGCTCACCGGCCGACTATGGCTACACCTTC. Encoded protein: CASSPADYGYTF. The chain recombines TRBV18 with TRBJ1-2; D is uncertain. This CDR3 spans 12 amino acids. CDR1 KGHSH and CDR2 LQKENI come from the germline V gene. With 3 bases removed from V and 3 bases from J, the gap between germline ends came to 5 bases.

The gene calls are TRBV4-2 and TRBJ2-6, with D possibly being TRBD2 (7 bases). Germline V CDR1 and CDR2: LGHNA, YNFKEQ. V lost 0 bases and J 4 bases, leaving 13 bases between the germline ends. The CDR3 is made up of 17 amino acids. CDR3 DNA sequence: TGTGCCAGCAGCCAAGATGGCGGGGGCGCGGGGGCCAACGTCCTGACTTTC. Amino acid sequence: CASSQDGGGAGANVLTF.

Details on this clone: The junction differs from germline at one of its ends, possibly a read error. The CDR3 DNA reads as TGTTCCAGCAGCTTAGATCGGGACTTAAACTTC. Protein product: CSSSLDRDLNF. This chain connects TRBV7-9 to TRBJ2-7; TRBD2 might be the D (6 bases). CDR3 length: 11 residues. Germline V gene lookup returns CDR1 SEHNR and CDR2 FQNEAQ (reference sequence). The full variable domain, its missing parts supplied by reference TRBV7-9 and TRBJ2-7, is DTGVSQNPRHKITKRGQNVTFRCDPISEHNRLYWYRQTLGQGPEFLTYFQNEAQLEKSRLLSDRFSAERPKGSFSTLEIQRTEQGDSAMYLCSSSLDRDLNFGPGTRLTVT.

The chain joins TRBV18 to TRBJ1-2; a possible D gene is TRBD1 (5 bases). Germline V lookup: CDR1 KGHSH, CDR2 LQKENI. The CDR3 runs 14 residues. Trimming took off 3 bases at V and 3 bases at J, with 11 bases between the two ends. CDR3 in DNA: TGTGCCAGCTCACCCAGGGTCGCGGACTATGGCTACACCTTC. It translates to CASSPRVADYGYTF.

This rearrangement joins TRBV27 to TRBJ2-1; the D gene is possibly TRBD1 (6 bases). This CDR3 spans 16 amino acids. The germline V gene encodes CDR1 MNHEY and CDR2 SMNVEV (reference sequence). The V end lost 6 bases, the J end lost 1 base, and 16 bases lay between the germline ends. The CDR3 DNA reads as TGTGCCAGCAGCATCGGACAGCTCCTTTCCTACAATGAGCAGTTCTTC. This sequence encodes CASSIGQLLSYNEQFF.

This clone showed up just a few times. Other DNA sequences in this sample translate to the same CDR3. The chain links TRBV29-1 to TRBJ1-1; no definite D call. Trimming left V 4 bases short and J 1 base short, with 7 bases between. There are 12 residues in the CDR3. Germline V lookup: CDR1 SQVTM, CDR2 ANQGSEA. The CDR3 DNA reads as TGCAGCGTTGGGGCTACGAACACTGAAGCTTTCTTT. Its protein is CSVGATNTEAFF.

The chain links TRBV7-3 to TRBJ1-2; D is perhaps TRBD1 (5 bases). The CDR3 is 14 residues long. The V and J ends lost 5 bases and 4 bases respectively, with 14 bases between them. Germline V gene sequence: CDR1 SGHTA, CDR2 FQGTGA. The CDR3, as DNA: TGTGCCAGCAGCCCCTCGGGGGGACGCTATGGCTACACCTTC. Protein product: CASSPSGGRYGYTF.

This chain links TRBV6-1 with TRBJ2-1; D is uncertain. V lost 0 bases, J lost 15 bases, and 6 bases lay in between. The CDR3 contains 10 residues. Germline V gene data show CDR1 as MNHNS and CDR2 as SASEGT. The CDR3 nucleotides are TGTGCCAGCAGTGAAGCCCGGGTGTTCTTC. Translated, it gives CASSEARVFF.

This chain connects TRBV7-3 to TRBJ1-1, with D possibly being TRBD1 (6 bases). This CDR3 has 13 amino acids. V lost 6 bases and J lost 4, with 12 bases in between. Germline V gives CDR1 SGHTA, CDR2 FQGTGA. As DNA, the CDR3 is TGTGCCAGCAGGGGGGCGGAGGCCACTGAAGCTTTCTTT. It translates to CASRGAEATEAFF.

V gene TRBV5-1 combines with J gene TRBJ1-1, with 7 nucleotides matching TRBD1. Germline V gene lookup returns CDR1 SGHRS and CDR2 YFSETQ. The ends lost 4 bases at V and 1 base at J; junction bases unmatched: 1. The CDR3 length is 13 residues. CDR3 nucleotides: TGCGCCAGCAGCCCAGGGGGGAACACTGAAGCTTTCTTT. Protein: CASSPGGNTEAFF.

V and J are TRBV7-8 and TRBJ2-5; tentatively, D is TRBD2 (6 bases). CDR3 length: 16 residues. CDR1 SGHVS and CDR2 FQNEAQ come from the germline V gene. V shed 5 bases and J shed 4 bases, with 20 bases lying between them. CDR3: CASSPRLREVVETQYF. The CDR3 coding sequence is TGTGCCAGCAGCCCCCGTCTTAGGGAGGTAGTAGAGACCCAGTACTTC.

The table lists this clone with a count of one. The chain couples TRBV19 to TRBJ2-3, with a possible D match to TRBD1 (5 bases). This CDR3 region has 14 residues. Trimming pared 9 bases from V and 2 bases from J, leaving 15 bases between. Germline assignment: CDR1 LNHDA and CDR2 SQIVND (reference sequence). The CDR3 DNA is TGTGCCAGCAAGCAGGGTACAAACACAGATACGCAGTATTTT. Amino acid sequence: CASKQGTNTDTQYF.

The V call is TRBV7-2, the J call TRBJ1-1, with D hard to call. Trimming stripped 1 base from V and 1 base from J, with 7 bases between. The CDR3 has 14 amino acids. CDR1 is SGHTA, CDR2 FQGNSA, per germline. The CDR3 here is CASSLVWQNTEAFF. The CDR3, as DNA: TGTGCCAGCAGCTTAGTATGGCAGAACACTGAAGCTTTCTTT.

This sequence joins TRBV19 and TRBJ1-2; 8 nucleotides match TRBD1. The CDR3 is 15 amino acids. Germline CDR1 reads LNHDA; CDR2 reads SQIVND (reference sequence). With V trimmed by 9 bases and J by 4 bases, 13 bases remained unmatched. The CDR3 DNA sequence: TGTGCCAGCAGGGGGCCCGAGGGGCTTCGCTATGGCTACACCTTC. As protein: CASRGPEGLRYGYTF.

The chain joins TRBV5-1 to TRBJ1-4; 7 nucleotides align to TRBD1. Per the germline V gene, CDR1 is SGHRS and CDR2 is YFSETQ. The V segment lost 1 base and the J segment 7 bases; nucleotides outside the gene matches: 7. The CDR3 spans 15 residues. CDR3 nucleotides: TGCGCCAGCAGCTTGTACGGGACAGCCCTTGAAAAACTGTTTTTT. As protein: CASSLYGTALEKLFF.

The J gene is TRBJ2-1, the V gene TRBV30, with D perhaps TRBD1 (5 bases). The V gene lost 4 bases and the J gene lost 2 bases, with 9 bases spanning the gap. This CDR3 comprises 13 residues. CDR1 is GTSNPN and CDR2 is SVGIG in the germline V gene (reference sequence). The CDR3 protein is CAWTQDTYNEQFF. The CDR3 DNA follows: TGTGCCTGGACCCAGGACACCTACAATGAGCAGTTCTTC.

This chain connects TRBV5-1 to TRBJ2-5; tentatively, D is TRBD1 (5 bases). The CDR3 runs to 16 residues. Germline CDR1 reads SGHRS; CDR2 reads YFSETQ. The V and J ends lost 0 bases and 0 bases respectively, with 12 bases between them. The CDR3 spells CASSLGRGRYQETQYF. The CDR3 DNA reads as TGCGCCAGCAGCTTGGGTAGGGGCCGGTACCAAGAGACCCAGTACTTC.

This clone has a single count. V gene TRBV5-6 combines with J gene TRBJ2-5, with TRBD2 matching over 12 bases. The trim removed 4 bases at V and 5 bases at J, leaving 15 bases unmatched. This CDR3 comprises 18 residues. Germline V gene data show CDR1 as SGHDT and CDR2 as YYEEEE. CDR3: CASSRQLAGGPRRETQYF. Here the CDR3 DNA reads TGTGCCAGCAGCCGGCAGCTAGCGGGGGGGCCCCGACGGGAGACCCAGTACTTC.

This clone has only one observation. This chain joins TRBV5-8 and TRBJ2-3; 10 nucleotides line up with TRBD2. CDR3 length: 17 residues. Looked up from germline, CDR1 is SGHTS and CDR2 is YDEGEE. The V segment lost 4 bases and the J segment 1 base; nucleotides outside the gene matches: 9. The DNA of the CDR3 is TGTGCCAGCAGCCTCGGGACTAGCGCGGGGGGCACAGATACGCAGTATTTT. Residues: CASSLGTSAGGTDTQYF.

This chain uses TRBV29-1 with TRBJ1-1; 8 bases are a match to TRBD1. This CDR3 spans 13 amino acids. The V and J ends lost 6 bases and 4 bases, in that order; junction bases with no gene match: 7. Looked up from germline, CDR1 is SQVTM and CDR2 is ANQGSEA. CDR3 coding DNA: TGCAGCGTCCACAGGGGGTCCGTCACTGAAGCTTTCTTT. Residues: CSVHRGSVTEAFF.

This clone showed up just once. The rearrangement joins TRBV7-9 to TRBJ2-5; maybe TRBD1 (6 bases). Judging by the DNA end, TRBJ2-7 fits better; the J call may be wrong. From germline, CDR1 is SEHNR and CDR2 FQNEAQ (reference sequence). This CDR3 comprises 12 residues. CDR3 region: CASSTNRDEQYF. The DNA of the CDR3 is TGTGCCAGCAGCACAAACAGGGACGAGCAGTACTTC.